Each of the 2 T cell receptor beta chains below was sequenced from the same sample in a study of shared clonotypes between healthy human individuals. Sequencing was performed with immunoSEQ multiplex PCR; in TCRdb, only in-frame clones are kept and a portion is missing. The table includes around 2.1 million clones, under 97% detected once. Sequenced: naive CD4+ T cells sorted from blood. Subset of the sample: CD45RA+ positively selected. These receptors came from a man between 18 and 29 years old in good health.

This clone showed up just a few times. V gene TRBV2 combines with J gene TRBJ1-2; D gene uncertain. Germline V gives CDR1 SNHLY, CDR2 FYNNEI. The CDR3 loop spans 14 amino acids. V was trimmed by 7 bases and J by 0 bases, leaving 12 bases between them. In nucleotides, the CDR3 is TGTGCCAGCACCCCGGAGATAGCTAACTATGGCTACACCTTC. This gives the protein CASTPEIANYGYTF.

The genes are TRBV5-4 and TRBJ1-1; TRBD1 might be the D (5 bases). The CDR3 runs 14 residues. Germline V gives CDR1 SGHNT, CDR2 YYREEE (reference sequence). V shed 6 bases and J shed 0 bases, with 12 bases lying between them. The CDR3 sequence: CASTPGGMNTEAFF. CDR3 sequence (DNA): TGTGCCAGCACTCCGGGGGGGATGAACACTGAAGCTTTCTTT.